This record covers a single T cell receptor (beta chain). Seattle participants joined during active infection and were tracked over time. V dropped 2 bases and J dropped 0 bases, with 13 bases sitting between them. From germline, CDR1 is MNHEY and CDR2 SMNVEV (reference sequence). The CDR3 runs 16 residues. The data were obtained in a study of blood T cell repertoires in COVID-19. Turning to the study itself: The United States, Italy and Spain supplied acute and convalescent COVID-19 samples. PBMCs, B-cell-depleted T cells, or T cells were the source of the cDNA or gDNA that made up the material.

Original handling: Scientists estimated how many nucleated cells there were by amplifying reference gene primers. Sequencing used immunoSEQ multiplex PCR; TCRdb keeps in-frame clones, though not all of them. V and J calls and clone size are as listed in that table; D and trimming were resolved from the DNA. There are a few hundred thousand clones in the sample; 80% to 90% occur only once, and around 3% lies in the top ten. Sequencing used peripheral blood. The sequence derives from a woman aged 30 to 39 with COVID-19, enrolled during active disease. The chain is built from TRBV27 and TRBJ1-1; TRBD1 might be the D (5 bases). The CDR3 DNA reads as TGTGCCAGCAGTTTACAGGGACTGGAGATGAACACTGAAGCTTTCTTT. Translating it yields CASSLQGLEMNTEAFF.